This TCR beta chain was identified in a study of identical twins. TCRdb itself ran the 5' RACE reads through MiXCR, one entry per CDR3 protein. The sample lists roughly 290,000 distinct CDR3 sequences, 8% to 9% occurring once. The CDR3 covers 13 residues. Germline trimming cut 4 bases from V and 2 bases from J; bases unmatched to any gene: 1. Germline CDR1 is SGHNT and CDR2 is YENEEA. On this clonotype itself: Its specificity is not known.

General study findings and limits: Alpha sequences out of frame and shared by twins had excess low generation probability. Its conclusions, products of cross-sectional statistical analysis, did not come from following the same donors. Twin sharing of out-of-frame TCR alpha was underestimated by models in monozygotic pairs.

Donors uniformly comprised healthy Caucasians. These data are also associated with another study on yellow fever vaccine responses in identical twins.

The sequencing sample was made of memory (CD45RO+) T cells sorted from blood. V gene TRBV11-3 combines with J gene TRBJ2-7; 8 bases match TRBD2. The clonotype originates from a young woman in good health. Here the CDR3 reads CASSYSGTYEQYF. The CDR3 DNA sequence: TGTGCCAGCAGCTATAGCGGGACCTACGAGCAGTACTTC.